This T cell receptor (beta chain) was sequenced for a study of blood T cell repertoires in COVID-19. The overall study: T cells, B-cell-depleted T cells, or PBMCs supplied cDNA or gDNA.

CDR3 length: 13 residues. The junction had 3 bases not matched to a gene; V was cut back by 7 bases and J by 0 bases. The germline CDR1 and CDR2 sequences are SQVTM and ANQGSEA. As handled by the study authors: How many nucleated cells were present was estimated from reference gene primer amplification. Clones were sequenced by immunoSEQ multiplex PCR, and TCRdb holds only the in-frame ones, with some missing. For V, J and clone size, that table is used; D and trimming come from the DNA. The sample contains about 210,000 clones, over 80% of which appear only once. The age range of participants was about 18 to 89 years, with residence in about two dozen US areas. Participant-given clinical history determined each cohort assignment.

What was sequenced was PBMCs or T cells enriched from blood (not recorded which). This rearrangement joins TRBV29-1 to TRBJ2-1, with 7 bases aligning to TRBD2. This clonotype originated in a man between 18 and 35 years old with acute COVID-19. CDR3 bases: TGCAGCGCGGGGGGAGGCTCCTACAATGAGCAGTTCTTC. It specifies CSAGGGSYNEQFF.